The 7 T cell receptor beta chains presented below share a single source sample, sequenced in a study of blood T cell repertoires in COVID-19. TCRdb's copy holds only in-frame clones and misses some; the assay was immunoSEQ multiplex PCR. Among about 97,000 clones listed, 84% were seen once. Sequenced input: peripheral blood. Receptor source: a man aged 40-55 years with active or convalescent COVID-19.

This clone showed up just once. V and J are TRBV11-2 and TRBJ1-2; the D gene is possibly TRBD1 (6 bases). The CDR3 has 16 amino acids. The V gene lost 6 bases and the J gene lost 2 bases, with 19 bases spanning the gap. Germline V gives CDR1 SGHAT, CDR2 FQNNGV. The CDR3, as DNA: TGTGCCAGCAGAATAGGGGGTGCAGGGGAGAACTATGGCTACACCTTC. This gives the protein CASRIGGAGENYGYTF.

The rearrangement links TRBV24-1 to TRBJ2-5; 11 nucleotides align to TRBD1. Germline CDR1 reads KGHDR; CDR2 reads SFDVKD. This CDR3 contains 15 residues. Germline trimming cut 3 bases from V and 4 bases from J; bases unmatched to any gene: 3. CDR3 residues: CATSDGTGGRETQYF. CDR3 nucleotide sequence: TGTGCCACCAGTGATGGGACAGGGGGTAGAGAGACCCAGTACTTC.

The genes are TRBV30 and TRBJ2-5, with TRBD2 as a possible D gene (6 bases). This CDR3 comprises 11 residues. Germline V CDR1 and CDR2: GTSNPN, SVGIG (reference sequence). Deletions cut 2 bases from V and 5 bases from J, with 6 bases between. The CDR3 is CAWSRGETQYF. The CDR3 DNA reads TGTGCCTGGAGTCGGGGGGAGACCCAGTACTTC.

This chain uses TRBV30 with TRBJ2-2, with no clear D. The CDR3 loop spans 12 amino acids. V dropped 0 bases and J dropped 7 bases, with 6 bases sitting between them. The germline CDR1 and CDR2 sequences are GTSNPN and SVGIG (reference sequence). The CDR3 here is CAWSVSSGELFF. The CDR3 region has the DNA TGTGCCTGGAGTGTTAGTAGCGGGGAGCTGTTTTTT.

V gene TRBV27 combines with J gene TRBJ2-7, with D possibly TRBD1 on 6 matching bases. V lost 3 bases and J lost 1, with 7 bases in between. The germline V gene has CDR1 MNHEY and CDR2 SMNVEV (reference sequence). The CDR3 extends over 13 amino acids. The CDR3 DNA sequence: TGTGCCAGCAGTTTGCAGGGGTCCTACGAGCAGTACTTC. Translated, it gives CASSLQGSYEQYF.

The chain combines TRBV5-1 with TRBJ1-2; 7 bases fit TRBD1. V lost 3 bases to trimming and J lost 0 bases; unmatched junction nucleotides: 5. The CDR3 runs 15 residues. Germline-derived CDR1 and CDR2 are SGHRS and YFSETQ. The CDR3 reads CASSSTGTANYGYTF. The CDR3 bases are TGCGCCAGCAGCTCCACCGGGACAGCTAACTATGGCTACACCTTC. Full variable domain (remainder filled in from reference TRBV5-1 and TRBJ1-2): KAGVTQTPRYLIKTRGQQVTLSCSPISGHRSVSWYQQTPGQGLQFLFEYFSETQRNKGNFPGRFSGRQFSNSRSEMNVSTLELGDSALYLCASSSTGTANYGYTFGSGTRLTVV.

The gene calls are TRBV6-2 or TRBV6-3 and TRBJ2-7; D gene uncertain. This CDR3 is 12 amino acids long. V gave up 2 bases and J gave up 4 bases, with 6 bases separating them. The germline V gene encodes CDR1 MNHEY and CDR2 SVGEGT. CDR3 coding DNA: TGTGCCAGCAGTTACCCAGTTTACGAGCAGTACTTC. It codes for CASSYPVYEQYF.